These 4 T cell receptor beta chains originate from one sample sequenced in a study of blood T cell repertoires in COVID-19. Profiling relied on immunoSEQ multiplex PCR, and the TCRdb table lists in-frame clones only, not all of them. The repertoire holds more than 45,000 clones, with 85% as singletons. What was sequenced was peripheral blood. The receptors stem from a human donor in a cohort sampled during active COVID-19.

The chain carries TRBV30 and TRBJ1-5; 7 bases agree with TRBD1. Looked up from germline, CDR1 is GTSNPN and CDR2 is SVGIG (reference sequence). CDR3 length: 13 amino acids. V gave up 0 bases and J gave up 6 bases; unmatched junction bases: 2. CDR3 sequence (DNA): TGTGCCTGGAGTGTACAGGGGAGTCAGCCCCAGCATTTT. Its translation is CAWSVQGSQPQHF.

The V and J genes are TRBV14 and TRBJ1-5; maybe TRBD1 (6 bases). The CDR3 runs 15 residues. The V end was cut by 4 bases, the J end by 4 bases, with 14 bases between. Germline CDR1 and CDR2: SGHDN and FVKESK. CDR3 protein: CASSLGGAFNQPQHF. The CDR3 nucleotides are TGTGCCAGCAGCCTAGGGGGGGCCTTTAATCAGCCCCAGCATTTT.

CDR3: CASSQPWASGNTIYF. Here the CDR3 DNA reads TGCGCCAGCAGCCAACCATGGGCTAGCGGAAACACCATATATTTT. This rearrangement joins TRBV4-1 to TRBJ1-3; D is undetermined. This CDR3 is built from 15 residues. Germline CDR1 is MGHRA and CDR2 is YSYEKL. V was pared by 2 bases and J by 4 bases, with 12 bases between.

This clone was counted a single time. This rearrangement joins TRBV5-5 to TRBJ2-7; possible D gene TRBD1, 5 bases. V lost 2 bases and J lost 2, with 17 bases in between. The CDR3 spans 16 residues. The germline V gene has CDR1 SGHKS and CDR2 YYEKEE (reference sequence). This chain's CDR3 is CASSFVAAGLTYEQYF. The CDR3 DNA sequence: TGTGCCAGCAGCTTCGTTGCGGCAGGGCTCACCTACGAGCAGTACTTC.